This T cell receptor (beta chain) is drawn from a study of blood T cells in healthy people across ages. CDR1 DFQATT and CDR2 SNEGSKA come from the germline V gene (reference sequence). The junction had 8 bases not matched to a gene; V was cut back by 5 bases and J by 4 bases. This CDR3 has 15 residues. A J-beta primer mix and a sample-barcoded 5' primer were used in a second PCR of about 6 to 12 cycles. TCRdb called the 5' RACE reads again in MiXCR, with one record for every CDR3 protein. Of 1.5 million to 2 million distinct CDR3 sequences listed, about 32% were seen once; the top ten hold approximately 10%. The sample holds a few counts of this clonotype.

The sequenced sample consisted of blood. The genes are TRBV20-1 and TRBJ2-1; TRBD2 agrees at 10 bases. This receptor was taken from a woman younger than 45 in good health. DNA for the CDR3: TGCAGTGCTGCATTGGGACTAGCGTCTTACAATGAGCAGTTCTTC. Its protein is CSAALGLASYNEQFF.